The 14 T cell receptor beta chains listed next were all sequenced from one sample in a study of blood T cell repertoires in COVID-19. The assay was immunoSEQ multiplex PCR, and TCRdb's table has in-frame clones only and misses some. The sample consists of under 100,000 clones, more than 70% of them appearing once. Sequencing input: peripheral blood. Receptor source: a woman in her fifties or sixties with acute or convalescent COVID-19.

The chain couples TRBV10-3 to TRBJ2-2, with D perhaps matching TRBD2 (6 bases). Germline values: CDR1 ENHRY, CDR2 SYGVKD. This CDR3 is built from 16 residues. With 5 bases removed from V and 0 bases from J, the gap between germline ends came to 13 bases. The CDR3 region has the DNA TGTGCCATCAGTTATTTAGCGGCCTCGAACACCGGGGAGCTGTTTTTT. Amino acids: CAISYLAASNTGELFF.

V usage is TRBV7-9 and J usage is TRBJ2-1, with D uncertain. Germline assignment: CDR1 SEHNR and CDR2 FQNEAQ (reference sequence). The ends were cut back, 5 bases at V and 0 bases at J, with 8 bases in the middle. There are 14 residues in the CDR3. CDR3 region: CASSRGGSYNEQFF. In DNA, the CDR3 is TGTGCCAGCAGCCGCGGCGGCTCCTACAATGAGCAGTTCTTC.

The chain combines TRBV30 with TRBJ2-5; D is undetermined. The V gene's germline CDR1 is GTSNPN and CDR2 SVGIG (reference sequence). Trimming pared 1 base from V and 2 bases from J, leaving 8 bases between. The length of the CDR3 is 13 residues. The CDR3 region is CAWSALVQETQYF. The CDR3 coding sequence is TGTGCCTGGAGTGCTCTAGTTCAAGAGACCCAGTACTTC.

The chain joins TRBV5-6 to TRBJ1-3; D is unresolved. The V end lost 6 bases, the J end lost 2 bases, and 15 bases lay between the germline ends. From germline, CDR1 is SGHDT and CDR2 YYEEEE. This CDR3 has 15 residues. The CDR3 protein is CASTHSGSPGNTIYF. In DNA, the CDR3 is TGTGCCAGCACACACAGCGGCTCTCCTGGAAACACCATATATTTT. Full variable domain (missing parts from reference TRBV5-6 and TRBJ1-3): DAGVTQSPTHLIKTRGQQVTLRCSPKSGHDTVSWYQQALGQGPQFIFQYYEEEERQRGNFPDRFSGHQFPNYSSELNVNALLLGDSALYLCASTHSGSPGNTIYFGEGSWLTVV.

V is TRBV4-2 and J is TRBJ2-1; the D is unclear. Between the trimmed V and J ends, which lost 0 bases and 2 bases, there was a span of 11 bases. The germline V gene has CDR1 LGHNA and CDR2 YNFKEQ. This CDR3 spans 16 amino acids. As DNA, the CDR3 is TGTGCCAGCAGCCAAGATCCACCTCGGGCCTACAATGAGCAGTTCTTC. This codes for CASSQDPPRAYNEQFF.

This clone has a single count. The chain uses TRBV6-5 and TRBJ1-2; 10 bases are a match to TRBD1. Germline CDR1 reads MNHEY; CDR2 reads SVGAGI. The CDR3 has 16 residues. V shed 4 bases, J shed 3 bases, and the junction held 8 bases outside the gene matches. Here the CDR3 DNA reads TGTGCCAGCAGTTGGGACAGGGGAGGCTCGGACTATGGCTACACCTTC. This encodes CASSWDRGGSDYGYTF.

This clone came up once. The chain recombines TRBV7-9 with TRBJ1-2; 9 bases are a match to TRBD1. The germline gives CDR1 SEHNR, CDR2 FQNEAQ (reference sequence). This CDR3 is 15 amino acids long. With 6 bases clipped from V and 6 bases from J, the junction kept 11 bases outside the gene matches. Written as DNA, the CDR3 is TGTGCCAGCAGTCGGGTTTCACAGGGGGCGGATGGCTACACCTTC. The encoded protein is CASSRVSQGADGYTF. Full variable domain (outside the CDR3, taken from reference TRBV7-9 and TRBJ1-2): DTGVSQNPRHKITKRGQNVTFRCDPISEHNRLYWYRQTLGQGPEFLTYFQNEAQLEKSRLLSDRFSAERPKGSFSTLEIQRTEQGDSAMYLCASSRVSQGADGYTFGSGTRLTVV.

The genes are TRBV6-5 and TRBJ1-4, with D unclear. Trimming took off 6 bases at V and 8 bases at J, with 10 bases between the two ends. This CDR3 spans 12 amino acids. The germline V gene has CDR1 MNHEY and CDR2 SVGAGI. The CDR3 nucleotides read TGTGCCAGCAGACAGTTTGAAGAAAAACTGTTTTTT. Translating gives CASRQFEEKLFF.

The chain joins TRBV28 to TRBJ1-4, with a possible D match to TRBD1 (6 bases). The germline V gene encodes CDR1 MDHEN and CDR2 SYDVKM. This CDR3 is built from 14 residues. V was pared by 3 bases and J by 7 bases, with 12 bases between. CDR3 loop: CASSFRGGGEKLFF. The CDR3 DNA reads TGTGCCAGCAGTTTTAGGGGGGGAGGTGAAAAACTGTTTTTT. The full variable domain, with the rest looked up from reference TRBV28 and TRBJ1-4, is DVKVTQSSRYLVKRTGEKVFLECVQDMDHENMFWYRQDPGLGLRLIYFSYDVKMKEKGDIPEGYSVSREKKERFSLILESASTNQTSMYLCASSFRGGGEKLFFGSGTQLSVL.

The chain combines TRBV5-1 with TRBJ2-7; TRBD1 matches at 9 bases. CDR1 is SGHRS and CDR2 is YFSETQ in the germline V gene. This CDR3 spans 15 amino acids. V was clipped by 3 bases and J by 1 base; unmatched bases: 5. The CDR3 bases are TGCGCCAGCAGCTCAGGGGACAGGGTGTCCTACGAGCAGTACTTC. It is translated as CASSSGDRVSYEQYF.

The V gene is TRBV24-1, the J gene TRBJ2-6, with D maybe TRBD1 (5 bases). This CDR3 contains 15 residues. CDR1 and CDR2 from the germline V gene are KGHDR and SFDVKD. Between the trimmed V and J ends, which lost 4 bases and 2 bases, there was a span of 8 bases. The CDR3 nucleotides read TGTGCCACCAGTGACCCCAGGGCTGGGGCCAACGTCCTGACTTTC. It encodes CATSDPRAGANVLTF.

V gene TRBV7-9 combines with J gene TRBJ2-7; 9 nucleotides line up with TRBD1. Germline assignment: CDR1 SEHNR and CDR2 FQNEAQ (reference sequence). Trimming removed 0 bases from V and 4 bases from J; junction bases left unmatched: 7. CDR3 length equals 16 residues. CDR3 in amino acids: CASSLAGTGPHYEQYF. CDR3 bases: TGTGCCAGCAGCTTAGCCGGGACAGGGCCTCATTACGAGCAGTACTTC.

The genes are TRBV7-8 and TRBJ1-1; TRBD1 might be the D (5 bases). The germline V gene encodes CDR1 SGHVS and CDR2 FQNEAQ. This CDR3 spans 18 amino acids. Between the trimmed V and J ends, which lost 1 base and 4 bases, there was a span of 22 bases. CDR3 sequence reads: CASSLGFGRGGSITEAFF. CDR3 sequence (DNA): TGTGCCAGCAGCTTAGGGTTTGGCCGGGGGGGGTCTATCACTGAAGCTTTCTTT. Together with reference TRBV7-8 and TRBJ1-1, the CDR3 gives the full variable domain: GAGVSQSPRYKVAKRGQDVALRCDPISGHVSLFWYQQALGQGPEFLTYFQNEAQLDKSGLPSDRFFAERPEGSVSTLKIQRTQQEDSAVYLCASSLGFGRGGSITEAFFGQGTRLTVV.

The chain is built from TRBV6-4 and TRBJ1-6; TRBD1 might be the D (6 bases). The CDR3 runs to 13 residues. Per germline, CDR1 MRHNA and CDR2 SNTAGT. The V end was cut by 2 bases, the J end by 14 bases, with 13 bases between. CDR3 DNA: TGTGCCAGCAGTGACCAGGCAGGGACATCCCTCCACTTT. This gives the protein CASSDQAGTSLHF.